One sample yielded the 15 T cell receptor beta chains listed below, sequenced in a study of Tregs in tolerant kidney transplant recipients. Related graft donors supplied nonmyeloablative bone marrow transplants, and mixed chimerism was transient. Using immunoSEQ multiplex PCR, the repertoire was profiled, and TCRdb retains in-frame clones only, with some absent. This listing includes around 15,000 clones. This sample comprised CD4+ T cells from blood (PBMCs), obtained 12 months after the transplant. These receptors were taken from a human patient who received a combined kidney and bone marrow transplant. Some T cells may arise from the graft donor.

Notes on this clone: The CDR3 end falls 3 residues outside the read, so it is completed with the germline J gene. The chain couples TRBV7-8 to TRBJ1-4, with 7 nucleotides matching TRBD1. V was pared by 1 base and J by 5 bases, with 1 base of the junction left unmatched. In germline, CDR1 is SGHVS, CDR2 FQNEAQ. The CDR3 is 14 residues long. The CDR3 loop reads CASSLGTGNEKLFF. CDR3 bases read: TGTGCCAGCAGCTTAGGGACAGGCAATGAAAAA.

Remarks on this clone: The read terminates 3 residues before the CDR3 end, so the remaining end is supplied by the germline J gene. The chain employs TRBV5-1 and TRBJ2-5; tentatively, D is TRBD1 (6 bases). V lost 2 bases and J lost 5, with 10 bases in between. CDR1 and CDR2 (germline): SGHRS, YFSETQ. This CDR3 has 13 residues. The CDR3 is CASSFWGPETQYF. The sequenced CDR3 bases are TGCGCCAGCAGCTTTTGGGGGCCGGAGACC.

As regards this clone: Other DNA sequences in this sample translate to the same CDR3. CDR3: CASSLGQGLTDTQYF. The part of the CDR3 DNA that was read is TGCGCCAGCAGCTTAGGACAGGGCCTCACAGATACG. The chain carries TRBV5-1 and TRBJ2-3, with 8 bases matching TRBD1. With the read ending 3 residues before the CDR3 end, the germline J gene is used to fill in that end. CDR3 length equals 15 residues. In germline, CDR1 is SGHRS, CDR2 YFSETQ. After removal of 2 bases from V and 2 bases from J, the junction contained 4 bases not matched to a gene.

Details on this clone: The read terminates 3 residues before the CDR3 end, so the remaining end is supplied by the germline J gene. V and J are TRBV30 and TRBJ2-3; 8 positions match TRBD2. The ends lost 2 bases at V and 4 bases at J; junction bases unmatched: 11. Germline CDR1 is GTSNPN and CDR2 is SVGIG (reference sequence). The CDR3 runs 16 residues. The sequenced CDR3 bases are TGTGCCTGGAGTTTTAAAGCGGGCGGGGGGCCAGATACG. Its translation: CAWSFKAGGGPDT. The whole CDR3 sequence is CAWSFKAGGGPDTQYF.

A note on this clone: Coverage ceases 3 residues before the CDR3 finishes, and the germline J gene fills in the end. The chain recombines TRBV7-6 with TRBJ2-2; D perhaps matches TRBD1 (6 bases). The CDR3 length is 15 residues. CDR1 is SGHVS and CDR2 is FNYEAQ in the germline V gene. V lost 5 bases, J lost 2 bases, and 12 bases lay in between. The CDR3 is CASSLDRLNTGELFF. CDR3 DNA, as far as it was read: TGTGCCAGCAGCCTTGACAGGTTAAACACCGGGGAG.

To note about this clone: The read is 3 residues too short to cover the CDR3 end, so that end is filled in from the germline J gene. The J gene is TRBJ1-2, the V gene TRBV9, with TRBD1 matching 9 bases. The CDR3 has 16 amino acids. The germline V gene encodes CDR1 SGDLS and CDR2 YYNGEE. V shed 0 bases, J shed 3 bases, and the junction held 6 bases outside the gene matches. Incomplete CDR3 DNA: TGTGCCAGCAGCGTAGCCGGGACAGGGACCTACTATGGC. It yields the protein CASSVAGTGTYYG. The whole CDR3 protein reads CASSVAGTGTYYGYTF.

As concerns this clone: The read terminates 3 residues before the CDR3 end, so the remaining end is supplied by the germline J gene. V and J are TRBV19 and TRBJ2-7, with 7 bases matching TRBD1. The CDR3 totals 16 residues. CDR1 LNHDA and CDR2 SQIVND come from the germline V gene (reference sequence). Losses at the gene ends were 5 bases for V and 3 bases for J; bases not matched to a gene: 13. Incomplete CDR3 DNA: TGTGCCAGTAGTGCCGACAGGGCTGCTGAGATCTACGAG. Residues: CASSADRAAEIYE. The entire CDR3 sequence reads CASSADRAAEIYEQYF.

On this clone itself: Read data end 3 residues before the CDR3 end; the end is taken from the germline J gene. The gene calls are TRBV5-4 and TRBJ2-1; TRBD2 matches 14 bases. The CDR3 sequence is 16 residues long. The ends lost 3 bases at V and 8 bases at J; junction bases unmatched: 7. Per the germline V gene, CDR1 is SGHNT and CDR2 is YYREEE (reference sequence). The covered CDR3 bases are TGTGCCAGCAGCTCGGCGGGACTAGCGGGAGTCCATGAG. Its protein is CASSSAGLAGVHE. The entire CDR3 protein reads CASSSAGLAGVHEQFF.

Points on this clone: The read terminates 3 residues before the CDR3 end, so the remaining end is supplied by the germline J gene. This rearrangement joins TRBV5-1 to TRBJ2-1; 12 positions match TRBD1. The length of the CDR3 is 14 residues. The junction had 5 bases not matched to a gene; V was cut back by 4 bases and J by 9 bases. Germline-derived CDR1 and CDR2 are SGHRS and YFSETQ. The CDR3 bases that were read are TGCGCCAGCAGCCTCCGGGACAGGGGGCTTGAG. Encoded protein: CASSLRDRGLE. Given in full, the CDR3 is CASSLRDRGLEQFF.

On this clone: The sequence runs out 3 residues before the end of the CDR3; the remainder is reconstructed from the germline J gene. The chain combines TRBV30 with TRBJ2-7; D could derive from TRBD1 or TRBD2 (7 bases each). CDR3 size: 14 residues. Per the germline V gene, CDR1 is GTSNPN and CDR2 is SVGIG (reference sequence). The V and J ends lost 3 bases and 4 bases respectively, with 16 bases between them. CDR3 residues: CAWSRGGGLYEQYF. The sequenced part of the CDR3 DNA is TGTGCCTGGAGCAGGGGAGGGGGCCTGTACGAG.

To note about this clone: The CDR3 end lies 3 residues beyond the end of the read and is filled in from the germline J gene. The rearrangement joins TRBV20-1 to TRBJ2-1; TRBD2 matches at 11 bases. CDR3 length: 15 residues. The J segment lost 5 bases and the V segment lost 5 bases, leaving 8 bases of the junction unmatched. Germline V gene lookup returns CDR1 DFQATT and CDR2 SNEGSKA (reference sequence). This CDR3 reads CSAPSLAGVHNEQFF. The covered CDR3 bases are TGCAGTGCTCCCTCACTAGCGGGAGTCCACAATGAG.

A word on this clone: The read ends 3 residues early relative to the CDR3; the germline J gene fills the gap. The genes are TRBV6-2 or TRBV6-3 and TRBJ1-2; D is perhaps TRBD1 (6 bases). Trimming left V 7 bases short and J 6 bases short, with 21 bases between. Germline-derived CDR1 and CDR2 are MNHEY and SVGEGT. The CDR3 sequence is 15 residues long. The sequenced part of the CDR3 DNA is TGTGCCAGCACGGATACTCAGGGGAGAAGCGATGGC. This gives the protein CASTDTQGRSDG. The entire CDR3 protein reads CASTDTQGRSDGYTF.

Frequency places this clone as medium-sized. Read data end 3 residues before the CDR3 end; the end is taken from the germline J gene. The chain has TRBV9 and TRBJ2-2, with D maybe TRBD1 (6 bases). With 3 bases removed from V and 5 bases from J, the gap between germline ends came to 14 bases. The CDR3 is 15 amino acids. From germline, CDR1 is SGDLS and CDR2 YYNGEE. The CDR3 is CASSGDNRKTGELFF. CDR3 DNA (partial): TGTGCCAGCAGCGGGGACAACCGAAAGACCGGGGAG.

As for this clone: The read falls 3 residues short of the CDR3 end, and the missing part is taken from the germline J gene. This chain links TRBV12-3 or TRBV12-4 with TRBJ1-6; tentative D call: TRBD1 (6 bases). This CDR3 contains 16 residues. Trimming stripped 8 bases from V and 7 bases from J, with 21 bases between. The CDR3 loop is CASGYLVRDINSPLHF. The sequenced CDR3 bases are TGTGCCAGCGGTTATCTAGTCCGGGACATAAATTCACCC.

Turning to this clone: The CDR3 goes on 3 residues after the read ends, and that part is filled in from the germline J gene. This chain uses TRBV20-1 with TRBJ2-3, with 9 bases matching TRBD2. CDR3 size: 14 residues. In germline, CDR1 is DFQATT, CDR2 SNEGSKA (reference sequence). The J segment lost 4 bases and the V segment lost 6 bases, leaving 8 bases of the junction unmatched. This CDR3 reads CSAIISGRSDTQYF. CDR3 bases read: TGCAGTGCAATCATTAGCGGGAGATCAGATACG.